The 29 T cell receptor beta chains given below trace back to one sample, sequenced in a study of blood T cell repertoires in COVID-19. Measured with immunoSEQ multiplex PCR; TCRdb has only the in-frame clones, and not every one. The sample lists 150,000 to 200,000 clones; roughly 80% were seen once. Sequencing was done on a sample of PBMCs or T cells enriched from blood (not recorded which). These receptors all stem from a woman aged 45-59 years who had recovered from COVID-19.

This clone has more than one count but fewer than ten. This chain uses TRBV6-5 with TRBJ1-5; D gene unclear. This CDR3 is 13 amino acids long. The germline CDR1 and CDR2 sequences are MNHEY and SVGAGI. V was trimmed by 6 bases and J by 6 bases, leaving 12 bases between them. The CDR3 sequence: CASSRYGGQPQHF. DNA for the CDR3: TGTGCCAGCAGCCGTTACGGAGGTCAGCCCCAGCATTTT.

V gene TRBV3-1 (or the pseudogene TRBV3-2) combines with J gene TRBJ2-2; TRBD2 might be the D (6 bases). Germline V lookup: CDR1 LGHDT, CDR2 YNNKEL (reference sequence). Trimming removed 3 bases from V and 5 bases from J, with 16 bases in between. The CDR3 consists of 16 residues. The CDR3 bases are TGTGCCAGCAGCCACCGAGTGGGGGGAGGAACCGGGGAGCTGTTTTTT. Protein sequence: CASSHRVGGGTGELFF.

The V and J genes are TRBV2 and TRBJ1-2; the match to TRBD1 covers 7 bases. This CDR3 contains 14 residues. Germline assignment: CDR1 SNHLY and CDR2 FYNNEI. With V trimmed by 4 bases and J by 6 bases, 8 bases remained unmatched. CDR3 sequence (DNA): TGTGCCAGCAGTGGCTACAGGGGACTTGATGGCTACACCTTC. It translates to CASSGYRGLDGYTF.

V gene TRBV7-2 combines with J gene TRBJ2-7; 10 bases agree with TRBD2. The CDR3 has 17 amino acids. With V trimmed by 1 base and J by 7 bases, 13 bases remained unmatched. The germline gives CDR1 SGHTA, CDR2 FQGNSA. The DNA of the CDR3 is TGTGCCAGCAGCTTAGGCCCAGCGGGAGGGCCTCGAGGGGAGCAGTACTTC. Its translation: CASSLGPAGGPRGEQYF.

J is TRBJ1-1 and V is TRBV5-8; D is perhaps TRBD1 (5 bases). Trimming shortened V by 4 bases and J by 11 bases, and 15 bases separated the two germline ends. This CDR3 has 12 residues. CDR1 and CDR2 from the germline V gene are SGHTS and YDEGEE. CDR3 protein: CASSRETGFAFF. DNA of the CDR3: TGTGCCAGCAGCCGAGAAACAGGATTTGCTTTCTTT.

The chain carries TRBV2 and TRBJ1-2, with D possibly being TRBD1 (5 bases). This CDR3 has 15 amino acids. Per germline, CDR1 SNHLY and CDR2 FYNNEI. V was clipped by 2 bases and J by 7 bases, with 17 bases between them. The CDR3 DNA reads TGTGCCAGCAGTGAATGGATCGGCAGGGATAGTGGCTACACCTTC. Protein: CASSEWIGRDSGYTF.

The chain links TRBV24-1 to TRBJ1-2; TRBD1 aligns across 7 bases. Germline values: CDR1 KGHDR, CDR2 SFDVKD. The length of the CDR3 is 17 residues. Trimming cost V 6 bases and J 0 bases; bases outside gene matches: 12. The CDR3 region is CATSSDRPNPANYGYTF. CDR3 nucleotides: TGTGCCACCAGTTCGGACAGGCCAAACCCAGCTAACTATGGCTACACCTTC.

V usage is TRBV7-9 and J usage is TRBJ2-1; tentatively, D is TRBD1 (6 bases). Trimming removed 5 bases at V and 10 bases at J, with 9 bases between. The CDR3 is 11 amino acids. CDR1 is SEHNR, CDR2 FQNEAQ, per germline (reference sequence). CDR3 DNA sequence: TGTGCCAGCAGCGCCGGGACAGAGCAGTTCTTC. Its translation: CASSAGTEQFF.

The chain employs TRBV6-2 or TRBV6-3 and TRBJ1-5; D is unresolved. V was clipped by 2 bases and J by 2 bases, with 13 bases between them. CDR1 is MNHEY and CDR2 is SVGEGT in the germline V gene. This CDR3 has 16 amino acids. CDR3 protein: CASSYSDLGGNQPQHF. The CDR3 region has the DNA TGTGCCAGCAGTTACAGCGATCTAGGTGGCAATCAGCCCCAGCATTTT.

This clone came up once. The chain is built from TRBV3-1 (or the pseudogene TRBV3-2) and TRBJ1-5, with no clear D. V lost 1 base, J lost 4 bases, and 17 bases lay in between. CDR3 length: 17 amino acids. Germline V lookup: CDR1 LGHDT, CDR2 YNNKEL (reference sequence). As DNA, the CDR3 is TGTGCCAGCAGCCAAGGGGTCCCGGGGTTGGGAAATCAGCCCCAGCATTTT. Amino acids: CASSQGVPGLGNQPQHF.

This chain connects TRBV6-5 to TRBJ2-5; 7 nucleotides align to TRBD2. This CDR3 has 14 residues. With V trimmed by 0 bases and J by 4 bases, 2 bases remained unmatched. Germline V gene data show CDR1 as MNHEY and CDR2 as SVGAGI. CDR3 protein: CASSYSLAGETQYF. CDR3 coding DNA: TGTGCCAGCAGTTACTCCTTAGCGGGAGAGACCCAGTACTTC.

This chain links TRBV4-1 with TRBJ2-2, with a weak D call TRBD2 (6 bases). This CDR3 has 15 amino acids. Germline assignment: CDR1 MGHRA and CDR2 YSYEKL. The germline V and J ends were trimmed by 4 bases and 6 bases, with 15 bases remaining between them. CDR3 sequence: CASSPPMRGSGELFF. CDR3 DNA sequence: TGCGCCAGCAGCCCCCCAATGCGGGGATCCGGGGAGCTGTTTTTT.

The genes are TRBV7-2 and TRBJ2-7; D may be TRBD1 (5 bases). Trimming pared 0 bases from V and 7 bases from J, leaving 13 bases between. The CDR3 is 14 residues long. Germline V gene data show CDR1 as SGHTA and CDR2 as FQGNSA. CDR3 in DNA: TGTGCCAGCAGCTTAGCGCCAAGGACACGGGAGCAGTACTTC. Translation: CASSLAPRTREQYF.

V and J are TRBV9 and TRBJ1-4, with 7 nucleotides matching TRBD1. Trimming took 2 bases from V and 6 from J; bases not matched to a gene: 10. The CDR3 has 16 amino acids. CDR1 is SGDLS, CDR2 YYNGEE, per germline. The CDR3 here is CASSVGPTGIDEKLFF. CDR3 bases: TGTGCCAGCAGCGTGGGCCCGACAGGGATAGATGAAAAACTGTTTTTT.

This clone was found once. This chain uses TRBV7-2 with TRBJ2-3, with 10 nucleotides matching TRBD2. The V gene's germline CDR1 is SGHTA and CDR2 FQGNSA. Trimming removed 6 bases from V and 0 bases from J; junction bases left unmatched: 3. The CDR3 loop spans 15 amino acids. For the CDR3, the DNA is TGTGCCAGCAGACCTAGCGGGGGTAGCACAGATACGCAGTATTTT. This encodes CASRPSGGSTDTQYF.

The chain combines TRBV5-6 with TRBJ2-7, with a weak D call TRBD1 (6 bases). CDR3 size: 14 residues. Trimming stripped 5 bases from V and 2 bases from J, with 14 bases between. The germline V gene encodes CDR1 SGHDT and CDR2 YYEEEE. The CDR3 reads CASRNNRDTYEQYF. The CDR3 bases are TGTGCCAGCAGAAATAACCGGGACACCTACGAGCAGTACTTC.

This rearrangement joins TRBV11-3 to TRBJ1-1; D might be TRBD1 (5 bases). V lost 0 bases and J 1 base, leaving 9 bases between the germline ends. This CDR3 has 15 amino acids. Germline V CDR1 and CDR2: SGHNT, YENEEA. Here the CDR3 reads CASSLDGRGNTEAFF. The CDR3 DNA is TGTGCCAGCAGCTTAGATGGAAGGGGGAACACTGAAGCTTTCTTT.

This chain links TRBV6-5 with TRBJ2-5; 13 bases map to TRBD2. The CDR3 extends over 16 amino acids. The V segment lost 4 bases and the J segment 5 bases; nucleotides outside the gene matches: 7. The germline CDR1 and CDR2 sequences are MNHEY and SVGAGI. The CDR3 reads CASSSTSGGFFETQYF. CDR3 bases: TGTGCCAGCAGTTCGACTAGCGGGGGGTTCTTCGAGACCCAGTACTTC.

The chain combines TRBV19 with TRBJ1-4; D possibly corresponds to TRBD1 (5 bases). Trimming removed 6 bases from V and 0 bases from J, with 5 bases in between. Germline V CDR1 and CDR2: LNHDA, SQIVND (reference sequence). The CDR3 loop spans 13 amino acids. DNA of the CDR3: TGTGCCAGTAGGACAGCAACTAATGAAAAACTGTTTTTT. Its protein is CASRTATNEKLFF.

The chain links TRBV19 to TRBJ1-5; D uncertain. The CDR3 totals 16 residues. Germline assignment: CDR1 LNHDA and CDR2 SQIVND (reference sequence). V was pared by 4 bases and J by 3 bases, with 16 bases between. CDR3 protein: CASSNRPQVANQPQHF. In DNA, the CDR3 is TGTGCCAGTAGTAACCGGCCGCAGGTGGCCAATCAGCCCCAGCATTTT. Variable domain in full (rest from reference TRBV19 and TRBJ1-5): DGGITQSPKYLFRKEGQNVTLSCEQNLNHDAMYWYRQDPGQGLRLIYYSQIVNDFQKGDIAEGYSVSREKKESFPLTVTSAQKNPTAFYLCASSNRPQVANQPQHFGDGTRLSIL.

J is TRBJ2-7 and V is TRBV18; 12 positions agree with TRBD1. The CDR3 is 16 residues long. Trimming removed 2 bases from V and 3 bases from J; junction bases left unmatched: 5. Germline CDR1 is KGHSH and CDR2 is LQKENI. The CDR3 DNA follows: TGTGCCAGCTCACCAAAAGGGGACAGGGGGCTCTACGAGCAGTACTTC. It translates to CASSPKGDRGLYEQYF.

The chain combines TRBV9 with TRBJ2-1, with D perhaps matching TRBD2 (6 bases). The CDR3 has 14 residues. V lost 4 bases to trimming and J lost 10 bases, with 18 bases between them. The germline gives CDR1 SGDLS, CDR2 YYNGEE. The CDR3, as DNA: TGTGCCAGCAGCTCCTTAGGACTACGGACCGAGCAGTTCTTC. Protein product: CASSSLGLRTEQFF.

This clone showed up just once. The chain combines TRBV4-2 with TRBJ1-6; no clear D. The CDR3 is made up of 14 amino acids. V was shortened by 1 base and J by 7 bases, with 8 bases between the two germline ends. Germline values: CDR1 LGHNA, CDR2 YNFKEQ. DNA for the CDR3: TGTGCCAGCAGCCAAGTTGGCTTGAATTCACCCCTCCACTTT. This codes for CASSQVGLNSPLHF.

The chain has TRBV7-9 and TRBJ2-7; tentative D call: TRBD1 (5 bases). V lost 1 base and J 7 bases, leaving 8 bases between the germline ends. The CDR3 has 12 amino acids. CDR1 is SEHNR, CDR2 FQNEAQ, per germline (reference sequence). The CDR3 reads CASSLDRGEQYF. The CDR3 DNA sequence: TGTGCCAGCAGCTTAGATAGGGGAGAGCAGTACTTC.

This clone was observed a single time. This sequence joins TRBV27 and TRBJ2-3, with TRBD2 as a possible D gene (5 bases). Germline V CDR1 and CDR2: MNHEY, SMNVEV (reference sequence). The ends were cut back, 2 bases at V and 0 bases at J, with 15 bases in the middle. This CDR3 has 17 residues. The CDR3 DNA follows: TGTGCCAGCAGTTTAGGGCCCGGCAGGACTAGCACAGATACGCAGTATTTT. It translates to CASSLGPGRTSTDTQYF.

The V call is TRBV6-2 or TRBV6-3, the J call TRBJ1-5; 7 bases line up with TRBD1. V was clipped by 5 bases and J by 0 bases; unmatched bases: 10. There are 17 residues in the CDR3. Germline V lookup: CDR1 MNHEY, CDR2 SVGEGT. In DNA, the CDR3 is TGTGCCAGCAGTCCCGCCGGGACAGTCCCTAGCAATCAGCCCCAGCATTTT. Translated, it gives CASSPAGTVPSNQPQHF.

The genes are TRBV5-6 and TRBJ1-1, with 8 bases matching TRBD1. The J segment lost 3 bases and the V segment lost 1 base, leaving 5 bases of the junction unmatched. Germline assignment: CDR1 SGHDT and CDR2 YYEEEE. This CDR3 region has 15 residues. The CDR3 DNA sequence: TGTGCCAGCAGCTTGCTAGGACAGGGAGACACTGAAGCTTTCTTT. Translating gives CASSLLGQGDTEAFF. Full variable domain (outside the CDR3, taken from reference TRBV5-6 and TRBJ1-1): DAGVTQSPTHLIKTRGQQVTLRCSPKSGHDTVSWYQQALGQGPQFIFQYYEEEERQRGNFPDRFSGHQFPNYSSELNVNALLLGDSALYLCASSLLGQGDTEAFFGQGTRLTVV.

This clone was found a few times. The rearrangement joins TRBV5-6 to TRBJ2-7, with 8 bases lining up with TRBD1. V trimming: 1 base; J trimming: 3 bases; junction bases outside the gene matches: 9. CDR1 SGHDT and CDR2 YYEEEE come from the germline V gene. The CDR3 covers 16 residues. This CDR3 reads CASSLRQTGGDYEQYF. The CDR3 DNA is TGTGCCAGCAGCTTGAGACAAACAGGGGGAGACTACGAGCAGTACTTC.

V gene TRBV5-1 combines with J gene TRBJ2-1, with 7 bases lining up with TRBD1. The CDR3 has 15 amino acids. CDR1 and CDR2 from the germline V gene are SGHRS and YFSETQ. The V gene end was trimmed by 1 base and the J gene end by 0 bases; junction bases not matched to a gene: 1. The DNA of the CDR3 is TGCGCCAGCAGCTTGACAGGGGTCTCCTACAATGAGCAGTTCTTC. The encoded protein is CASSLTGVSYNEQFF.